This T cell receptor beta chain was recorded in a study of T cells in Graves' hyperthyroidism and ophthalmopathy (dated by TCRdb to the late 2010s). Looking at the study overall: Peripheral blood samples were taken at initial diagnosis, before any treatment was given. To identify distinguishing TCR V-J signatures, a discovery cohort of around 100 patients was used, comprising 43 with Graves' ophthalmopathy and about 59 with stable Graves' hyperthyroidism. Prospective prediction of ophthalmopathy was tested in an independent validation cohort consisting of 18 to 20 hyperthyroidism patients and more than 15 patients who later progressed to ophthalmopathy. For training and testing, the roughly 97 patients in the discovery cohort were randomly divided in a 7:3 ratio. In addition, the study compared T-cell repertoires in thyroid tissue and in blood from over 5 Graves' hyperthyroidism patients. Following sampling, methimazole starting at 30 mg daily was given to hyperthyroidism patients, and high-dose intravenous methylprednisolone was given to ophthalmopathy patients. TCR Vbeta CDR3 sequencing of 135 peripheral blood samples (about 45 ophthalmopathy, 75 hyperthyroidism and 17 progressor patients) is reported in the paper.

Stable Graves' hyperthyroidism was defined as the absence of progression to ophthalmopathy over 18 months of follow-up. Hyperthyroidism patients were newly diagnosed, had a disease duration of under 2 months, and were aged 18 to 65 years. Any patient with an uncontrolled infection, another autoimmune disease, pregnancy or lactation was excluded. Diagnoses were established on the basis of clinical symptoms, serum thyroxine and TRAb, thyroid ultrasound, and orbital computed tomography. PBMCs were isolated from 10 ml of fresh peripheral blood by Ficoll-Paque density gradient centrifugation. Total RNA was extracted using Trizol reagent, and RNA quality was assessed on an Agilent 2100 Bioanalyzer. TCR beta CDR3 regions were amplified from RNA transcripts. The TCR CDR3 was subjected to a first round of RT-PCR using the HTBI primer set and the Qiagen OneStep RT-PCR kit. Libraries were constructed in a second round of multiplex PCR, after which size selection and purification were carried out. Libraries were sequenced paired-end with 100 bp reads on an Illumina HiSeq2000. As for the original processing: SOAPnuke was used to process the raw data, throwing out any read that contained adapters or uncalled bases, had a mean Phred below 15, or lacked an exact constant-primer or identifier match. High-quality paired reads were merged using COPE v1.2.5, and each unique nucleotide sequence was defined as a clonotype. MiTCR v1.1 was used to align the clonotypes against IMGT TRBV, TRBD and TRBJ reference segments. The analysis included only V-J combinations with a frequency above 0.0001, which together covered around 99% of the repertoires. The TCS score was defined as the ratio of F50 (clonal expansion) to E x V (chaos), calculated using BLOSUM62-based TCRdist between CDR3 peptides within each V-J. Welch's t-statistics and random forest reduced around 550 V-J features to 10 to 15, which were used in a naive Bayes classifier (R e1071). TCRdb took the public reads, trimmed them with fastp at Q25, ran MiXCR for clone calling and kept in-frame beta chains. Here each entry gathers all rows of one CDR3 protein and keeps the most common genes and DNA. TCRdb's processing, not the authors' own work, is the source of the V and J calls. Across this sample there are some 700,000 distinct CDR3 sequences, with around 16% seen only once. The ten biggest clones cover 15% to 17% of the sample.

What the study reported, not specific to this receptor: Most expanded thyroid clonotypes (frequency above 0.001) were also found in blood, which suggests that blood repertoires may mirror thyroid immune responses. In validation, the model predicted progression to ophthalmopathy a median of roughly 6.5 months before onset, with approximately 68% sensitivity and just under 75% specificity. Sample size was not statistically predetermined, and blinding of investigators to group allocation was not performed. A 13 V-J signature model separated ophthalmopathy from stable hyperthyroidism, with around 88% sensitivity and around 84% specificity in cross-validation and 80%/75% in testing.

The CDR3 runs 15 residues from the cysteine to the phenylalanine. Only the CDR3 portion is preserved as DNA: 45 bases, with reading frame beginning at the first base. Compared with germline, V lacks 3 bases and J lacks 7 bases; bases without a gene match: 12. CDR1 SGHRS and CDR2 YFSETQ are derived from the germline V gene. About this clonotype: The antigen it recognizes is unknown. No base-level quality is on record; no much larger clone is a single base apart.

Recombination linked TRBV5-1 to TRBJ1-2; 7 middle bases align to TRBD1. The origin of this receptor is a man aged 50 to 59 with Graves' hyperthyroidism. The sequencing sample was made of blood. The CDR3 has the sequence CASSSNTGEVGGYTF. The nucleotides read TGCGCCAGCAGCTCGAACACAGGGGAGGTTGGTGGCTACACCTTC.